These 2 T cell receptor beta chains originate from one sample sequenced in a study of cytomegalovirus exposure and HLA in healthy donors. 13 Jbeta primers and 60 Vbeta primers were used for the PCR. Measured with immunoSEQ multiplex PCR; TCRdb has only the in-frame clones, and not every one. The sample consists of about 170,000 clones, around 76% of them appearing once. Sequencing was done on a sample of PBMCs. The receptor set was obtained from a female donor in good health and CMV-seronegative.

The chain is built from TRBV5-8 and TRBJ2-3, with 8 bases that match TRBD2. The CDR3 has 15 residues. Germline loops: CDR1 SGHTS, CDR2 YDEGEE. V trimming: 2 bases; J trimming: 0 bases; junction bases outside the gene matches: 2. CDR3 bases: TGTGCCAGCAGCTTAGCGGGGGCTAGCACAGATACGCAGTATTTT. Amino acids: CASSLAGASTDTQYF.

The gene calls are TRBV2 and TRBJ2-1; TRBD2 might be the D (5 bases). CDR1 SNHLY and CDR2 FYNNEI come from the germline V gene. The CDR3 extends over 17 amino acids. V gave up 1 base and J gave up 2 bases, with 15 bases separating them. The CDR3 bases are TGTGCCAGCAGTGAAGTACTCCCGGGATTTACCTACAATGAGCAGTTCTTC. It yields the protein CASSEVLPGFTYNEQFF.